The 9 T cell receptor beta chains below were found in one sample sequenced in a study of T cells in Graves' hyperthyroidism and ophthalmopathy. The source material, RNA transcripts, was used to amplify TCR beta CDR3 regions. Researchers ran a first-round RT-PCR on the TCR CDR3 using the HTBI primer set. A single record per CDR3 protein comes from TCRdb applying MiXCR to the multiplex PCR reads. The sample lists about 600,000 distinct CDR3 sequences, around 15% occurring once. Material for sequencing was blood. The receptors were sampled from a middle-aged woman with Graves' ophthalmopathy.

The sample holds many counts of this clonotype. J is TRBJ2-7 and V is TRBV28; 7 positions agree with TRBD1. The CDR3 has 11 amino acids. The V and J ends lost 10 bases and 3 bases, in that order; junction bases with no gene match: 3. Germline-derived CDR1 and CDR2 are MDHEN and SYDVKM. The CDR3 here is CAIRGNYEQYF. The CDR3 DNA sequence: TGTGCCATCAGGGGGAACTACGAGCAGTACTTC.

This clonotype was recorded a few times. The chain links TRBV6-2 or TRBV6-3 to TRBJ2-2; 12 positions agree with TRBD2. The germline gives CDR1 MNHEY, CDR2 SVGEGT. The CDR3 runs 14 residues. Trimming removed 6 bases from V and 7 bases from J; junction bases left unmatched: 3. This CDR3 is CASRTSGRHGELFF. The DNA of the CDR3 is TGTGCCAGCAGAACTAGCGGGAGGCACGGGGAGCTGTTTTTT.

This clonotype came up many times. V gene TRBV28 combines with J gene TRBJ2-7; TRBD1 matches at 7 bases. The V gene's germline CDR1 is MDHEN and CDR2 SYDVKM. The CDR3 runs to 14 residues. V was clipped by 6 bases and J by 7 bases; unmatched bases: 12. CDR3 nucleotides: TGTGCCAGCAGACGACAGGGCACCTCCTCTGAGCAGTACTTC. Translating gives CASRRQGTSSEQYF.

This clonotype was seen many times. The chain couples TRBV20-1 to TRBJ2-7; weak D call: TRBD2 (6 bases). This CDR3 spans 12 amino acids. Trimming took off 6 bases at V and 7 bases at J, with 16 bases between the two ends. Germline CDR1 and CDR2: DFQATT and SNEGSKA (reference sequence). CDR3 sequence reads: CSAGGVQREQYF. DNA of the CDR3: TGCAGTGCGGGCGGGGTGCAGAGGGAGCAGTACTTC.

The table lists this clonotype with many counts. The DNA of the CDR3 is TGTGCCAGCAGCCCTCCAAGGGGAGGGACCTACGAGCAGTACTTC. Encoded protein: CASSPPRGGTYEQYF. The chain employs TRBV11-2 and TRBJ2-7, with 7 bases matching TRBD2. The ends lost 5 bases at V and 2 bases at J; junction bases unmatched: 9. From germline, CDR1 is SGHAT and CDR2 FQNNGV. The length of the CDR3 is 15 residues. Filled out from reference TRBV11-2 and TRBJ2-7, the complete variable domain reads EAGVAQSPRYKIIEKRQSVAFWCNPISGHATLYWYQQILGQGPKLLIQFQNNGVVDDSQLPKDRFSAERLKGVDSTLKIQPAKLEDSAVYLCASSPPRGGTYEQYFGPGTRLTVT.

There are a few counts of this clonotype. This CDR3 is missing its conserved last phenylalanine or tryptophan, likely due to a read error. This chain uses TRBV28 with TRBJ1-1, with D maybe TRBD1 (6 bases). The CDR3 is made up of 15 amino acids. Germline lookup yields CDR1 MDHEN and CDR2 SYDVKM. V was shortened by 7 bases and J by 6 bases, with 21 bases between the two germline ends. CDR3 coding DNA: TGTGCCAGCAACCCCCAGGAGGGGGGGAGCTCTGAAGCTTTCCTT. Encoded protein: CASNPQEGGSSEAFL.

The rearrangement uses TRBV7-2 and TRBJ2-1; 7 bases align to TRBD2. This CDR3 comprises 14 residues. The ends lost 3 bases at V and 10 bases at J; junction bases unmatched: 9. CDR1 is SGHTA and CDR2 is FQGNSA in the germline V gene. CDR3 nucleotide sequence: TGTGCCAGCAGCTTCAGCGGGATAGTAGGGGAGCAGTTCTTC. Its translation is CASSFSGIVGEQFF. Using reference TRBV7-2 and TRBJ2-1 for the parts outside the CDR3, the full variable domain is GAGVSQSPSNKVTEKGKDVELRCDPISGHTALYWYRQSLGQGLEFLIYFQGNSAPDKSGLPSDRFSAERTGGSVSTLTIQRTQQEDSAVYLCASSFSGIVGEQFFGPGTRLTVL.

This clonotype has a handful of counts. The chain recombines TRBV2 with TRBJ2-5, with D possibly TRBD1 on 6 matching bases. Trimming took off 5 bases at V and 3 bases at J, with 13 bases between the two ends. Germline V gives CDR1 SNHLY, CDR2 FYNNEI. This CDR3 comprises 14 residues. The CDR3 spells CASSLGALKETQYF. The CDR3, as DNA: TGTGCCAGCAGTCTGGGGGCTCTAAAAGAGACCCAGTACTTC.

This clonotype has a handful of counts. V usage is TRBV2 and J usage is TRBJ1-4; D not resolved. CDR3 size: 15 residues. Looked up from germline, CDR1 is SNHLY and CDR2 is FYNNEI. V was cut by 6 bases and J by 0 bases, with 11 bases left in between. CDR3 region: CASRLPLATNEKLFF. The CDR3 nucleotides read TGTGCCAGCAGATTACCTCTAGCAACTAATGAAAAACTGTTTTTT.